This T cell receptor beta chain appears in the sequencing data of a study of blood T cell repertoires in COVID-19. Study-wide background: COVID-19 samples, acute and convalescent, were from the United States, Italy and Spain. T cells, B-cell-depleted T cells, or PBMCs supplied cDNA or gDNA.

As originally analysed: Reference gene primer amplification yielded estimated nucleated cell counts. Produced via immunoSEQ multiplex PCR; TCRdb's table is partial and in-frame only. Clone size and V and J calls were adopted from that table, with D and trimming inferred from the DNA. Of some 200,000 clones in the sample, around 80% were seen once. The CDR3 is 13 residues long. Per germline, CDR1 WSHSY and CDR2 SAAADI. The V segment lost 8 bases and the J segment 3 bases; nucleotides outside the gene matches: 3. The clonotype originates from a young man with active or convalescent COVID-19. V and J are TRBV10-2 and TRBJ2-7; 11 nucleotides agree with TRBD2. The sample comprised peripheral blood. Here the CDR3 DNA reads TGCGCCAGCCGTCTAGCGGGAGGCTACGAGCAGTACTTC. Its protein is CASRLAGGYEQYF.